These T cell receptor beta chains were read from a single sample in a study of blood T cell repertoires in COVID-19. Profiling relied on immunoSEQ multiplex PCR, and the TCRdb table lists in-frame clones only, not all of them. This table has about 440,000 clones, more than 70% appearing once. Sequenced input: peripheral blood. These receptors were obtained from a woman between 45 and 60 years old with COVID-19, enrolled during active disease. The CDR3 runs from the conserved cysteine through the conserved F or W. The D gene is left open where the match is weak. The size of a clone is reported for some rows only, either as once, few or many, or as a class for expanded clones.

>TRBV6-2/TRBV6-3|TRBJ2-4|TRBD1|.
CASSSHDSPTGQGGKNIQYF
TGTGCCAGCAGTTCCCACGACTCGCCAACGGGACAGGGTGGCAAAAACATTCAGTACTTC
>TRBV19|TRBJ1-6|.|few
CASSMRGVNSPLHF
TGTGCCAGTAGTATGCGGGGCGTGAATTCACCCCTCCACTTT
>TRBV9|TRBJ1-6|.|.
CASSRQKASPLHF
TGTGCCAGCAGTAGACAAAAAGCTTCACCCCTCCACTTT
>TRBV6-5|TRBJ1-2|.|.
CASSSPGVGYGYTF
TGTGCCAGCAGTTCACCAGGGGTAGGCTATGGCTACACCTTC
>TRBV18|TRBJ2-5|TRBD2|.
CASSHRLAGGETQYF
TGTGCCAGCTCACATAGACTAGCGGGGGGAGAGACCCAGTACTTC
>TRBV6-5|TRBJ2-5|.|.
CASSYSGLSQETQYF
TGTGCCAGCAGTTACTCGGGACTGTCGCAAGAGACCCAGTACTTC
>TRBV28|TRBJ1-2|TRBD1|.
CASSLLGTGGENGYGYTF
TGTGCCAGCAGTTTATTGGGGACAGGGGGCGAGAACGGGTATGGCTACACCTTC
>TRBV30|TRBJ1-6|.|.
CAWSSGGGVGVGSPLHF
TGTGCCTGGAGTTCAGGCGGGGGCGTTGGTGTTGGTTCACCCCTCCACTTT
>TRBV10-2|TRBJ2-1|.|.
CASSESTGVIGNEQFF
TGCGCCAGCAGTGAGTCGACCGGGGTAATTGGGAATGAGCAGTTCTTC
>TRBV9|TRBJ2-1|.|once
CASSVRDGSIYNEQFF
TGTGCCAGCAGCGTCCGGGACGGGAGTATCTACAATGAGCAGTTCTTC
>TRBV6-5|TRBJ2-5|.|.
CASSRLKETQYF
TGTGCCAGCAGTCGACTCAAAGAGACCCAGTACTTC